This T cell receptor (beta chain) was identified during a study of beta chain features in type 1 diabetes. Donors underwent one heparinised blood draw, 100 to 150 mL on average. Isolated RNA was reverse transcribed in full, so expressed TCRB transcripts were sequenced. It was found that naive, central memory and regulatory T cell samples averaged approximately 3.9 million reads. This table comes from immunoSEQ multiplex PCR, and its TCRdb copy is limited to in-frame clones, with some not included. Of 230,000 or so clones listed, 16% are singletons. Overall study results and limits: PCR might favor shorter templates, but any such skew would affect patients and controls equally. People with Type 1 diabetes carried modestly yet significantly shorter TCRB CDR3s in all four CD4+ subsets.

Comments on this clone: Its antigen is as yet unknown.

The source of this sequence is a man aged 25 to 45 with type 1 diabetes. Material for sequencing was naive CD4+ T cells from blood.

In nucleotides, the CDR3 is TGTGCCAGCAGTGAGCGCAGGGGAAGTTACGAGCAGTACTTC. This gives the protein CASSERRGSYEQYF. This chain links TRBV6-1 with TRBJ2-7; TRBD1 is a possible D gene (6 bases). CDR1 is MNHNS, CDR2 SASEGT, per germline. Trimming took off 3 bases at V and 4 bases at J, with 13 bases between the two ends. The CDR3 covers 14 residues.